The T cell receptor beta chain described here comes from a study of blood T cell repertoires in COVID-19. Measured with immunoSEQ multiplex PCR; TCRdb has only the in-frame clones, and not every one. The table lists 78,000 or so clones, approximately 86% of them singletons. The length of the CDR3 is 13 residues. The germline V and J ends were trimmed by 4 bases and 18 bases, with 19 bases remaining between them. Germline V CDR1 and CDR2: SGHAT, FQNNGV. The sequenced sample was peripheral blood. The sequence was obtained from a man aged 45-65 years with active or convalescent COVID-19. J is TRBJ2-6 and V is TRBV11-2; TRBD1 is a possible D gene (6 bases). In DNA, the CDR3 is TGTGCCAGCAGCTCTCAGGGGCCGAGGACTGGGACTTTC. As protein: CASSSQGPRTGTF.